This entry describes one TCR beta chain. This clonotype has at least ten counts. No antigen is known for it. The sample holds no much larger clone one base away, and base qualities are not on file. The data belong to a study of T-cell reconstitution after alpha-beta-depleted transplantation in children (dated by TCRdb to the mid-2010s). Background for the entire study: The study quantitatively tracked T-cell immune reconstitution after TCRalphabeta/CD19-depleted allogeneic hematopoietic cell transplantation in children using TCR repertoire profiling.

Library construction relied on PCR. The data were produced on an Illumina HiSeq 2500. TCR library preparation used molecular barcoding, with unique molecular identifiers applied to normalize quantification of the TCRbeta repertoire. TCRdb reran the public reads through fastp at Q25 and MiXCR, keeping productive beta chains. Rows with one shared CDR3 protein collapse into an entry with the most common genes and DNA. This sample comprises approximately 630,000 distinct CDR3 sequences, about an eighth of them detected only once. The biggest ten clones account for 0.79% of the sample. Interpreted using the paper, the treatment or condition label stands for: allogeneic hematopoietic cell transplantation with graft depleted of TCRalphabeta T cells and CD19 B cells. Transplant recipients were children who received TCRalphabeta/CD19-depleted allogeneic hematopoietic cell grafts. Overall study outcomes, separate from this receptor: The apparently early alphabetaT-cell count recovery about two months after transplant was reportedly dependent on only several hundred rapidly expanded clones derived from non-depleted graft cells. The frequencies of hyperexpanded clones fell over the following months, and after one year, T-cell counts and TCRbeta diversity were mostly attributed to newly produced T cells. In some patients, high TCRbeta diversity at day 60 was attributed to recipient T cells and intrathymic progenitors that had survived conditioning.

V is clipped by 0 bases and J by 5 bases, and the sequence between their germline boundaries is 17 bases long. The CDR3 covers 16 residues, taking in both the cysteine and the phenylalanine. Of the read, only the CDR3 DNA is kept; its 48 bases are in frame from base 1. CDR1 and CDR2 (SGHRS, YFSETQ) derive from the germline V gene. The sample consisted of PBMCs, taken before TCRalphabeta/CD19-depleted stem cell transplant. The rearranged chain carries TRBV5-1 and TRBJ2-5; a tentative D call is TRBD2 (5 bases match). The sequence was obtained from a girl aged 2-10 years with congenital amegakaryocytic thrombocytopenia, due to receive a stem cell transplant. This receptor carries the CDR3 CASSLVWERSWETQYF. The DNA is TGCGCCAGCAGCTTGGTTTGGGAGCGATCTTGGGAGACCCAGTACTTC.